This T cell receptor (beta chain) was identified in a study of blood T cell repertoires in COVID-19. Study context: Sites across the United States, Italy and Spain contributed samples from acute and convalescent COVID-19. The cDNA or gDNA used as material had been derived from T cells, B-cell-depleted T cells, or PBMCs.

The trim removed 5 bases at V and 6 bases at J, leaving 4 bases unmatched. Germline V gives CDR1 MDHEN, CDR2 SYDVKM. The CDR3 extends over 13 amino acids. The method was immunoSEQ multiplex PCR; TCRdb's version includes in-frame clones alone and lacks a portion of them. The table has 350,000 or so clones, 70% to 90% seen once; the top ten hold 8.5% to 12%. Seattle researchers signed up patients amid active infection and tracked them longitudinally. The sequencing input was peripheral blood. The genes are TRBV28 and TRBJ2-3; TRBD1 matches at 8 bases. The sequence was obtained from a woman aged 25 to 39 with COVID-19, enrolled during active disease. Here the CDR3 DNA reads TGTGCCAGCAGTACCCAGGGGGCGGATACGCAGTATTTT. Its protein is CASSTQGADTQYF. Full variable domain (outside the CDR3, taken from reference TRBV28 and TRBJ2-3): DVKVTQSSRYLVKRTGEKVFLECVQDMDHENMFWYRQDPGLGLRLIYFSYDVKMKEKGDIPEGYSVSREKKERFSLILESASTNQTSMYLCASSTQGADTQYFGPGTRLTVL.